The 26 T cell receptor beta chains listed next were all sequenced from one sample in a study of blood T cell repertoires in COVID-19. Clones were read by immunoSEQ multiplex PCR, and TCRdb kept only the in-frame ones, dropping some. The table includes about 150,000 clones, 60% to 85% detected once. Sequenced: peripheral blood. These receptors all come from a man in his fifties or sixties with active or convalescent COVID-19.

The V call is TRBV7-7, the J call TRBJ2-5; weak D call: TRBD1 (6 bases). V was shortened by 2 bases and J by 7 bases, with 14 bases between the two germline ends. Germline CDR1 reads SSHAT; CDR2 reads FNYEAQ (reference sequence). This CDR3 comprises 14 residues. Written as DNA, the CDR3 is TGTGCCAGCAGCTTAAATACAGGGAAGGGGACCCAGTACTTC. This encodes CASSLNTGKGTQYF. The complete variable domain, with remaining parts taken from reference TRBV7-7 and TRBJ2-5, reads GAGVSQSPRYKVTKRGQDVTLRCDPISSHATLYWYQQALGQGPEFLTYFNYEAQPDKSGLPSDRFSAERPEGSISTLTIQRTEQRDSAMYRCASSLNTGKGTQYFGPGTRLLVL.

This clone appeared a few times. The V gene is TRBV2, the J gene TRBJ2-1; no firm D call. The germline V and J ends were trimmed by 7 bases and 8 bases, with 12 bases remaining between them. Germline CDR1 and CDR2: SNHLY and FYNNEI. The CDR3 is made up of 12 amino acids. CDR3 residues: CASKPGYHEQFF. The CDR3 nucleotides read TGTGCCAGCAAACCGGGTTACCATGAGCAGTTCTTC.

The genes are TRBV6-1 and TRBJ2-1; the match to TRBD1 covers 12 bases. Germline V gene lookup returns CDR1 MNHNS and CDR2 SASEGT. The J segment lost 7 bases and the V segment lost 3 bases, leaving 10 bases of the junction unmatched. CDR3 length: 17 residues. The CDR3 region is CASSEAPGTGGWNEQFF. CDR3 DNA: TGTGCCAGCAGTGAGGCCCCTGGGACAGGGGGCTGGAATGAGCAGTTCTTC.

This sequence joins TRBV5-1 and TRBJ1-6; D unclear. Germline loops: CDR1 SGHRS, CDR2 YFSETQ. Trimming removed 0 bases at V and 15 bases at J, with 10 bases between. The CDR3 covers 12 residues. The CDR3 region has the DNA TGCGCCAGCAGCTTGGATCTCGAGCTCCTCCACTTT. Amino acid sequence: CASSLDLELLHF.

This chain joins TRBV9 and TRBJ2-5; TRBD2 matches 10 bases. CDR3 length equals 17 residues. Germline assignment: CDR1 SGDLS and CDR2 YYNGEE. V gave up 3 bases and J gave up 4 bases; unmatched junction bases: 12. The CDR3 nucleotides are TGTGCCAGCAGCGGGGGCAAAAGCATAGCGGGAGGAGAGACCCAGTACTTC. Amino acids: CASSGGKSIAGGETQYF.

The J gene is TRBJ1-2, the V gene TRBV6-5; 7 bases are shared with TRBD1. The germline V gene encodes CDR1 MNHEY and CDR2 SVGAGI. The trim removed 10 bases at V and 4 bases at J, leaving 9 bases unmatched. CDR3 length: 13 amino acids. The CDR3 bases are TGTGCCACCACGACAGGGCTCCGCTATGGCTACACCTTC. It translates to CATTTGLRYGYTF.

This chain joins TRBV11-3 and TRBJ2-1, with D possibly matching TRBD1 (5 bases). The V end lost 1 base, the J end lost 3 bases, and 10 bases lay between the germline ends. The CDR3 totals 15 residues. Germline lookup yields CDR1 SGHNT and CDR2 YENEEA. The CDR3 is CASSLGGGRYNEQFF. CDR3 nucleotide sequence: TGTGCCAGCAGCTTAGGGGGCGGACGCTACAATGAGCAGTTCTTC. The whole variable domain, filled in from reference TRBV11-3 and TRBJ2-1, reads EAGVVQSPRYKIIEKKQPVAFWCNPISGHNTLYWYLQNLGQGPELLIRYENEEAVDDSQLPKDRFSAERLKGVDSTLKIQPAELGDSAVYLCASSLGGGRYNEQFFGPGTRLTVL.

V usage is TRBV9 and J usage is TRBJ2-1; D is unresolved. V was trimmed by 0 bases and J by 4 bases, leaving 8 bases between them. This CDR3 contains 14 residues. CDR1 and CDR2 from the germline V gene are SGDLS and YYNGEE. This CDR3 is CASSVATEYNEQFF. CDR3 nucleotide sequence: TGTGCCAGCAGCGTAGCTACAGAATACAATGAGCAGTTCTTC.

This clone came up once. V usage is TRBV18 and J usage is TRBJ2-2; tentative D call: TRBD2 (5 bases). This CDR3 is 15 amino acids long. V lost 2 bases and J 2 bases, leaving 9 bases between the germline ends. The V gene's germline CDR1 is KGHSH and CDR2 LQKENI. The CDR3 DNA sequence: TGTGCCAGCTCACCAAGGACTGTTAACACCGGGGAGCTGTTTTTT. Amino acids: CASSPRTVNTGELFF.

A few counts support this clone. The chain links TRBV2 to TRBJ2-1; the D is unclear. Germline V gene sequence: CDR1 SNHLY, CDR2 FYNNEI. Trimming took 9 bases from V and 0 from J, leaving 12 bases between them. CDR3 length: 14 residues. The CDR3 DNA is TGTGCCAGTAGGCCTAGAGGCTCCTACAATGAGCAGTTCTTC. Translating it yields CASRPRGSYNEQFF.

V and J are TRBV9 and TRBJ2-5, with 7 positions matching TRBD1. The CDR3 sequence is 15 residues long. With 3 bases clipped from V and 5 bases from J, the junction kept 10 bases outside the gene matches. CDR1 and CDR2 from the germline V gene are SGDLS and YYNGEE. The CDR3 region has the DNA TGTGCCAGCAGCGCCTTATCGACAGGGTGGGAGACCCAGTACTTC. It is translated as CASSALSTGWETQYF.

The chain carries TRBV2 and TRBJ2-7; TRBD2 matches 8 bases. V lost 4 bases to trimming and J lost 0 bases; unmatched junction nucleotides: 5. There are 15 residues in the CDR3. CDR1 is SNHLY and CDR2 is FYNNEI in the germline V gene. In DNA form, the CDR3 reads TGTGCCAGCAGTGTGGGCGGGAGGACCTCCTACGAGCAGTACTTC. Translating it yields CASSVGGRTSYEQYF.

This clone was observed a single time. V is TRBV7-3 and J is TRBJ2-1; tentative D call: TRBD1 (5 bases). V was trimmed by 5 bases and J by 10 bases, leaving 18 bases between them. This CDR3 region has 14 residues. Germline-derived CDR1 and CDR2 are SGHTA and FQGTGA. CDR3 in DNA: TGTGCCAGCAGCAGGTTCCAGGGTCAAGCCGAGCAGTTCTTC. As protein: CASSRFQGQAEQFF.

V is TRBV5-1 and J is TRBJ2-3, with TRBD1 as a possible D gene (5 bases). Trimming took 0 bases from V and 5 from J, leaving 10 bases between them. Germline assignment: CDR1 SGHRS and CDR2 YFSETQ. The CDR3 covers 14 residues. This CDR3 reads CASSLALGEDTQYF. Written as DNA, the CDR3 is TGCGCCAGCAGCTTGGCCCTAGGGGAAGATACGCAGTATTTT.

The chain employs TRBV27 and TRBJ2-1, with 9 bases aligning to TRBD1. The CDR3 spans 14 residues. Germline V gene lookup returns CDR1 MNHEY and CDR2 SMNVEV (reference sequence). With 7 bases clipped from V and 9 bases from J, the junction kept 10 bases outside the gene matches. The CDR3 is CASTLDRGGGEQFF. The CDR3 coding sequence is TGTGCCAGCACCCTGGACAGGGGCGGAGGTGAGCAGTTCTTC.

Here the CDR3 reads CASSKDRVKRTEAFF. The CDR3 coding sequence is TGTGCCAGCAGCAAGGACAGGGTAAAAAGAACTGAAGCTTTCTTT. The chain employs TRBV7-8 and TRBJ1-1; 8 bases fit TRBD1. CDR1 and CDR2 from the germline V gene are SGHVS and FQNEAQ. The junction had 10 bases not matched to a gene; V was cut back by 5 bases and J by 5 bases. CDR3 length: 15 residues.

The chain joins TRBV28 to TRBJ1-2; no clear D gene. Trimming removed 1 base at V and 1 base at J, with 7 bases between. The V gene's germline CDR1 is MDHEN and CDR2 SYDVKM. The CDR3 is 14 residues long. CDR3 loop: CASSLSRGNYGYTF. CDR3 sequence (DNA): TGTGCCAGCAGTTTATCCCGGGGTAACTATGGCTACACCTTC.

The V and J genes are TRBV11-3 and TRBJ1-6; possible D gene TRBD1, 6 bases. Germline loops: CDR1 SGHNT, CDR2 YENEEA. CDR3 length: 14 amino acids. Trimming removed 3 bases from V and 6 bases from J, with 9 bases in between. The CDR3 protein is CASSFRGRNSPLHF. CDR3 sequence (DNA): TGTGCCAGCAGCTTCAGGGGCCGTAATTCACCCCTCCACTTT.

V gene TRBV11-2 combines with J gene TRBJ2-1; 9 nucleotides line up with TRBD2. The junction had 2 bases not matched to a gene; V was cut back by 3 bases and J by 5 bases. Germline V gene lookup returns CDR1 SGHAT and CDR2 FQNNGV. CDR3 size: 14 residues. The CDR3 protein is CASSFTSGHNEQFF. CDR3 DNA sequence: TGTGCCAGCAGCTTTACTAGCGGGCACAATGAGCAGTTCTTC.

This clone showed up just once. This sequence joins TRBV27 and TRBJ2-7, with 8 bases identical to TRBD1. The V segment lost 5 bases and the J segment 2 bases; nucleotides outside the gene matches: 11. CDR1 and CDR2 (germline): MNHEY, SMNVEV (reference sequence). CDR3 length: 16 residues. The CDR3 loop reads CASSTTGGLGPYEQYF. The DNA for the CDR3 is TGTGCCAGCAGTACCACAGGGGGGCTTGGGCCCTACGAGCAGTACTTC.

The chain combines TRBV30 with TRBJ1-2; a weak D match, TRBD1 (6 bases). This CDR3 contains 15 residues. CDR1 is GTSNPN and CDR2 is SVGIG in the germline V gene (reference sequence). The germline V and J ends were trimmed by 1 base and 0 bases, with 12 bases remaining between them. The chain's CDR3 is CAWSDGRGTNYGYTF. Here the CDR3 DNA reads TGTGCCTGGAGTGATGGGAGGGGGACTAACTATGGCTACACCTTC.

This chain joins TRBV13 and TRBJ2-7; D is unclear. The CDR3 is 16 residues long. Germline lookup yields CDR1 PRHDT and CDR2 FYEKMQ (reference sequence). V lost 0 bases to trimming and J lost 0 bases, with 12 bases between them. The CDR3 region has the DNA TGTGCCAGCAGCTTAGGCCTAGGCCTTCGCTCCTACGAGCAGTACTTC. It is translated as CASSLGLGLRSYEQYF.

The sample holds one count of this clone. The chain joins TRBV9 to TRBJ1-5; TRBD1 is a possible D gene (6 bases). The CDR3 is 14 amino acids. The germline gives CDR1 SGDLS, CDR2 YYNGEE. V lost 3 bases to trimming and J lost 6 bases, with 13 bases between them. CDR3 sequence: CASSDRAQAQPQHF. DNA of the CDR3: TGTGCCAGCAGCGACAGGGCACAGGCTCAGCCCCAGCATTTT.

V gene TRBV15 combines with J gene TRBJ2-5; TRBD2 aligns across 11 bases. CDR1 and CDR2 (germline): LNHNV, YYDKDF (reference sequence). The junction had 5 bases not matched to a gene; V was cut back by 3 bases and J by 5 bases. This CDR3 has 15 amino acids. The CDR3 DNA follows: TGTGCCACCAGCAGCAGATCTAGCGGGAGGGAGACCCAGTACTTC. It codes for CATSSRSSGRETQYF.

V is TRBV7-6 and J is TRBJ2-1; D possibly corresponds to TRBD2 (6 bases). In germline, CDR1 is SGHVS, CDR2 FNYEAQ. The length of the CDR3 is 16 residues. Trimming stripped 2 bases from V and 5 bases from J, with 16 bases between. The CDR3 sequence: CASSLRPGGPNNEQFF. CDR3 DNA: TGTGCCAGCAGCTTAAGACCCGGAGGGCCCAACAATGAGCAGTTCTTC.

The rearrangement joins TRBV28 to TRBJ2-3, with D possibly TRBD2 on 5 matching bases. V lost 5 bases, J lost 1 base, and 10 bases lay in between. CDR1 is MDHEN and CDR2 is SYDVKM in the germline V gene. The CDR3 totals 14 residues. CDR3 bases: TGTGCCAGCAGTACATCGGAGGGCACAGATACGCAGTATTTT. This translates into CASSTSEGTDTQYF. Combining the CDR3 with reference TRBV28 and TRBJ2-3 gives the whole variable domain DVKVTQSSRYLVKRTGEKVFLECVQDMDHENMFWYRQDPGLGLRLIYFSYDVKMKEKGDIPEGYSVSREKKERFSLILESASTNQTSMYLCASSTSEGTDTQYFGPGTRLTVL.